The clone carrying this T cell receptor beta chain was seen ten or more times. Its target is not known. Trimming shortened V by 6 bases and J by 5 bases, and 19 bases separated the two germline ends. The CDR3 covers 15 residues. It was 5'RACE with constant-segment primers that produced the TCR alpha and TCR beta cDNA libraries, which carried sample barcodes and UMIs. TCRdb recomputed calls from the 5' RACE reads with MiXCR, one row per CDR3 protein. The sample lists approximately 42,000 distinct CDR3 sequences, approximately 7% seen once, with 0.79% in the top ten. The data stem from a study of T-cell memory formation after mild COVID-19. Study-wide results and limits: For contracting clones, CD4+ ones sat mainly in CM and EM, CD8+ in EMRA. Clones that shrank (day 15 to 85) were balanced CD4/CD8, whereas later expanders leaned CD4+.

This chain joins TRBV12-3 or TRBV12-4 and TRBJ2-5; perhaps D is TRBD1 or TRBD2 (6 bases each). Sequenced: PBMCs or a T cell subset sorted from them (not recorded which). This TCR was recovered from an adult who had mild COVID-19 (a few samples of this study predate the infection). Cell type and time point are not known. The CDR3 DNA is TGTGCCAGCAGCCTCCACCCGGGGGCGGGGGAGACCCAGTACTTC. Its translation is CASSLHPGAGETQYF.